This section outlines one TCR beta chain sequence together with its context. The antigen remains undetermined. The data belong to a study of CD8 T cells in ankylosing spondylitis. Study-wide points: CD8+ by phenotype, disease-linked clones were relatively rare in peripheral blood.

The CDR3 has 15 amino acids. With 7 bases clipped from V and 1 base from J, the junction kept 7 bases outside the gene matches. Germline V gene sequence: CDR1 SNHLY, CDR2 FYNNEI. TCRdb re-called the 5' RACE reads with MiXCR, one entry per CDR3 protein. This sample has more than 200,000 distinct CDR3 sequences; about 24% occur once, and the top ten carry around 0.64%. This rearrangement joins TRBV2 to TRBJ2-5, with 9 bases lining up with TRBD2. The receptor's source is a male donor with ankylosing spondylitis or in good health (not recorded which). What was sequenced was blood, either unsorted or a sorted T cell fraction (not recorded which). DNA of the CDR3: TGTGCCAGCACTTCAAGACTAGCGGCCCAAGAGACCCAGTACTTC. Amino acids: CASTSRLAAQETQYF.